The 14 T cell receptor beta chains given below trace back to one sample, sequenced in a study of CD8 T cells in Susac syndrome. Random hexamers were used to reverse transcribe the RNA input (0.5 to 1 ug). TCRdb re-called the immunoSEQ multiplex PCR reads through MiXCR, storing one row per CDR3 protein. The sample lists 150,000 to 250,000 distinct CDR3 sequences, about 96% occurring once. The sample consisted of CD4+ T cells from PBMCs. Source of these receptors: a human donor with multiple sclerosis.

The chain joins TRBV24-1 to TRBJ2-7; the D is unclear. The CDR3 loop spans 12 amino acids. Germline V gene sequence: CDR1 KGHDR, CDR2 SFDVKD. V was shortened by 2 bases and J by 7 bases, with 8 bases between the two germline ends. The CDR3 nucleotides read TGTGCCACCAGTGATTCCGGTCAGGAGCAGTACTTC. Its translation is CATSDSGQEQYF.

In its sample, this clonotype was seen a few times. The rearrangement links TRBV6-4 to TRBJ1-1; D is perhaps TRBD1 (6 bases). Per the germline V gene, CDR1 is MRHNA and CDR2 is SNTAGT. The CDR3 length is 13 residues. Trimming took off 5 bases at V and 1 base at J, with 8 bases between the two ends. The CDR3 reads CASSMTGNTEAFF. As DNA, the CDR3 is TGTGCCAGCAGTATGACAGGGAACACTGAAGCTTTCTTT.

This clonotype was seen more than once but under ten times. The chain couples TRBV6-2 or TRBV6-3 to TRBJ2-7; D unclear. Germline CDR1 and CDR2: MNHEY and SVGEGT. This CDR3 has 12 amino acids. The ends were cut back, 4 bases at V and 6 bases at J, with 10 bases in the middle. The chain's CDR3 is CASSSRAREQYF. The CDR3 bases are TGTGCCAGCAGTTCCAGAGCTCGCGAGCAGTACTTC.

This chain connects TRBV4-2 to TRBJ2-7; TRBD2 aligns across 7 bases. Germline trimming cut 1 base from V and 12 bases from J; bases unmatched to any gene: 12. The CDR3 runs to 14 residues. CDR1 and CDR2 (germline): LGHNA, YNFKEQ. The CDR3 is CASSQAGGIDFLYF. CDR3 bases: TGTGCCAGCAGCCAAGCGGGAGGCATCGATTTCTTGTACTTC.

The V and J genes are TRBV20-1 and TRBJ2-1; D may be TRBD2 (5 bases). V lost 2 bases and J 4 bases, leaving 15 bases between the germline ends. CDR1 and CDR2 (germline): DFQATT, SNEGSKA (reference sequence). The CDR3 is 15 amino acids. CDR3 sequence: CSARRERHYYNEQFF. DNA for the CDR3: TGCAGTGCTAGAAGGGAGCGACACTATTACAATGAGCAGTTCTTC.

In this sample, this clonotype turned up once. V gene TRBV6-6 combines with J gene TRBJ1-4; no firm D call. This CDR3 is built from 15 residues. Trimming removed 5 bases at V and 8 bases at J, with 18 bases between. The germline V gene encodes CDR1 MNHNY and CDR2 SVGAGI (reference sequence). CDR3: CASSPSLTQREKLFF. DNA for the CDR3: TGTGCCAGCAGTCCGAGTCTGACACAGCGGGAAAAACTGTTTTTT.

The chain is built from TRBV6-5 and TRBJ1-6, with D unclear. Germline V gives CDR1 MNHEY, CDR2 SVGAGI. Trimming took off 6 bases at V and 7 bases at J, with 13 bases between the two ends. This CDR3 is built from 14 residues. DNA for the CDR3: TGTGCCAGCAGGCCGTGGGTGGACAATTCACCCCTCCACTTT. It encodes CASRPWVDNSPLHF.

The gene calls are TRBV20-1 and TRBJ2-7; TRBD2 matches 10 bases. This CDR3 is 13 amino acids long. CDR1 DFQATT and CDR2 SNEGSKA come from the germline V gene (reference sequence). Trimming cost V 6 bases and J 4 bases; bases outside gene matches: 6. CDR3 region: CSAEGTSDYEQYF. CDR3 bases: TGCAGTGCCGAAGGGACTAGCGATTACGAGCAGTACTTC.

The chain employs TRBV29-1 and TRBJ1-2, with 8 nucleotides matching TRBD1. Looked up from germline, CDR1 is SQVTM and CDR2 is ANQGSEA. There are 12 residues in the CDR3. The ends lost 7 bases at V and 4 bases at J; junction bases unmatched: 5. In nucleotides, the CDR3 is TGCAGCGCAGGGGGCTCGAGCTATGGCTACACCTTC. Translating gives CSAGGSSYGYTF.

The chain is built from TRBV30 and TRBJ2-3; maybe TRBD2 (7 bases). The V end was cut by 4 bases, the J end by 1 base, with 12 bases between. Germline CDR1 is GTSNPN and CDR2 is SVGIG (reference sequence). The length of the CDR3 is 14 residues. The CDR3, as DNA: TGTGCCTGGACCCTAGGGGGGGGCACAGATACGCAGTATTTT. Translated, it gives CAWTLGGGTDTQYF.

This rearrangement joins TRBV7-9 to TRBJ2-3; D is perhaps TRBD2 (5 bases). The CDR3 length is 16 residues. V was pared by 2 bases and J by 4 bases, with 16 bases between. In germline, CDR1 is SEHNR, CDR2 FQNEAQ (reference sequence). The CDR3 nucleotides are TGTGCCAGCAGCTTAACTCGGATCCGGGATGCAGATACGCAGTATTTT. It encodes CASSLTRIRDADTQYF.

This chain links TRBV30 with TRBJ2-3, with 7 bases fitting TRBD1. This CDR3 comprises 14 residues. The germline gives CDR1 GTSNPN, CDR2 SVGIG (reference sequence). Trimming removed 3 bases from V and 2 bases from J; junction bases left unmatched: 5. CDR3 region: CAWRRGQFTDTQYF. CDR3 nucleotides: TGTGCCTGGAGGAGGGGACAGTTCACAGATACGCAGTATTTT.

The count of this clonotype is one. The chain couples TRBV12-3 or TRBV12-4 to TRBJ2-5, with 7 bases matching TRBD1. The CDR3 sequence is 14 residues long. Germline trimming cut 6 bases from V and 3 bases from J; bases unmatched to any gene: 7. CDR3 DNA: TGTGCCAGCAGATTCTCGACAGGGAAAGAGACCCAGTACTTC. This translates into CASRFSTGKETQYF.

The chain uses TRBV29-1 and TRBJ1-2, with D uncertain. Germline V gene lookup returns CDR1 SQVTM and CDR2 ANQGSEA. The CDR3 runs 11 residues. The V end lost 4 bases, the J end lost 9 bases, and 12 bases lay between the germline ends. CDR3 coding DNA: TGCAGCGTTGTGAACGTTGATAGCTACACCTTC. Translating it yields CSVVNVDSYTF.